This T cell receptor beta chain was found in a study of blood T cell repertoires in COVID-19. The data were produced by immunoSEQ multiplex PCR, yet TCRdb's version contains in-frame clones alone and is incomplete. This table has fewer than 500,000 clones, roughly 91% appearing once. This CDR3 has 13 amino acids. Germline loops: CDR1 MDHEN, CDR2 SYDVKM. This clone was picked up one time. Its ends do not fully match the called genes, so a read error is possible. V and J are TRBV28 and TRBJ2-7; D possibly corresponds to TRBD1 (6 bases). Sequencing used peripheral blood. This receptor was taken from a woman aged 30 to 39 with acute or convalescent COVID-19. CDR3 region: CASSLYRGWTASF. CDR3 nucleotide sequence: TGTGCCAGCAGTTTATATCGTGGTTGGACAGCCAGTTTC.